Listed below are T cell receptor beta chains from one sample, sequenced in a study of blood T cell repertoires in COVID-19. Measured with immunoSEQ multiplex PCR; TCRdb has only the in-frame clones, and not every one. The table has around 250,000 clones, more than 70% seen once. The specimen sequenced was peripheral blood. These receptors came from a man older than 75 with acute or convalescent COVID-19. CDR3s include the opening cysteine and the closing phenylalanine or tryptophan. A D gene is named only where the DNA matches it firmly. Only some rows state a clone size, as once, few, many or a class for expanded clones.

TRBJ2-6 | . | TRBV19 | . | CASSYAGSGANVLTF | TGTGCCAGTAGCTACGCAGGTAGTGGGGCCAACGTCCTGACTTTC
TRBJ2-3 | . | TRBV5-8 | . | CASSFTPDTQYF | TGTGCCAGCAGCTTCACTCCGGATACGCAGTATTTT
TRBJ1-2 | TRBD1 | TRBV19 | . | CASSIAFTGDYGYTF | TGTGCCAGTAGTATAGCCTTTACAGGGGACTATGGCTACACCTTC
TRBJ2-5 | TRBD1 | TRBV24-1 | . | CATSDPLGQGAETQYF | TGTGCCACCAGTGATCCCCTAGGACAGGGGGCCGAGACCCAGTACTTC
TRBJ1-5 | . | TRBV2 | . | CASSGMRNQPQHF | TGTGCCAGCAGTGGGATGCGGAATCAGCCCCAGCATTTT
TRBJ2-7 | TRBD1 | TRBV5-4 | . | CASSLADRGYEQYF | TGTGCCAGCAGCTTGGCGGACAGGGGCTACGAGCAGTACTTC
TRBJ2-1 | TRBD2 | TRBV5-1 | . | CASSLTSGRAYNEQFF | TGCGCCAGCAGCCTGACTAGCGGGAGGGCCTACAATGAGCAGTTCTTC
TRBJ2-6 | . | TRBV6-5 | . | CASVGENSGANVLTF | TGTGCCAGCGTGGGCGAAAACTCTGGGGCCAACGTCCTGACTTTC
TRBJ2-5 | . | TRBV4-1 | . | CASSLRGETQYF | TGCGCCAGCAGCCTAAGAGGGGAGACCCAGTACTTC
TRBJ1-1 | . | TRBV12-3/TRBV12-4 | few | CASSHLLRTEAFF | TGTGCCAGCAGTCACCTCTTGAGAACTGAAGCTTTCTTT
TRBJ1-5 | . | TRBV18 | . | CASSAAANQPQHF | TGTGCCAGCTCAGCGGCAGCGAATCAGCCCCAGCATTTT
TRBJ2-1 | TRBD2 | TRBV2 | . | CASSATGGPNEQFF | TGTGCCAGCAGTGCAACGGGGGGGCCCAATGAGCAGTTCTTC
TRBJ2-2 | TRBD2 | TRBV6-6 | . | CASSPGLAEVNTGELFF | TGTGCCAGCAGTCCCGGACTAGCGGAGGTGAACACCGGGGAGCTGTTTTTT
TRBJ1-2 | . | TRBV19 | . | CASSPTRGSYGYTF | TGTGCCAGTAGCCCTACCCGGGGATCCTATGGCTACACCTTC
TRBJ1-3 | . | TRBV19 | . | CASSILTGNSGNTIYF | TGTGCCAGTAGTATCTTGACAGGCAACTCTGGAAACACCATATATTTT
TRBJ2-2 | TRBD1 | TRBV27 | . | CASKTGLATGELFF | TGTGCCAGCAAGACAGGGTTGGCCACCGGGGAGCTGTTTTTT
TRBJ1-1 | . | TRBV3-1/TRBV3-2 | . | CASSQGPRARTEAFF | TGTGCCAGCAGCCAAGGGCCGAGGGCCCGCACTGAAGCTTTCTTT
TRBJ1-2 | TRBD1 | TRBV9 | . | CASSVGLGQGNYGYTF | TGTGCCAGCAGCGTAGGCCTGGGACAGGGGAACTATGGCTACACCTTC
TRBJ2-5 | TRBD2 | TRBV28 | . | CASSLAGKETQYF | TGTGCCAGCAGTCTAGCGGGTAAAGAGACCCAGTACTTC
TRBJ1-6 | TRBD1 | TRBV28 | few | CASSGGTGGSPLHF | TGTGCCAGCAGCGGAGGGACAGGTGGTTCACCCCTCCACTTT
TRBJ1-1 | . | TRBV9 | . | CASSVQTGLNTEAFF | TGTGCCAGCAGCGTACAGACAGGACTGAACACTGAAGCTTTCTTT
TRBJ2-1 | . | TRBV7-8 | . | CASSIRDLNNEQFF | TGTGCCAGCAGCATACGGGACTTAAACAATGAGCAGTTCTTC
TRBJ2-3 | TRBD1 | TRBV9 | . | CASSRGQGLTDTQYF | TGTGCCAGCAGCCGGGGACAGGGGCTCACAGATACGCAGTATTTT
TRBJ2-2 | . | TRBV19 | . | CASSRAQLNTGELFF | TGTGCCAGTAGTAGGGCCCAATTAAACACCGGGGAGCTGTTTTTT
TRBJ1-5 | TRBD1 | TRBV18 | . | CASSPDRRNQPQHF | TGTGCCAGCTCACCGGACAGGAGGAATCAGCCCCAGCATTTT
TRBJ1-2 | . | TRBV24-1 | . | CATSDPTRPAGYTF | TGTGCCACCAGTGATCCGACACGGCCGGCGGGCTACACCTTC
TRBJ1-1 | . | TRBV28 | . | CASRLGQLEAFF | TGTGCCAGCAGACTTGGACAGCTCGAAGCTTTCTTT
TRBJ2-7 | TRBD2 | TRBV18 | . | CASSPGLAGAYEQYF | TGTGCCAGCTCACCAGGACTAGCGGGAGCCTACGAGCAGTACTTC
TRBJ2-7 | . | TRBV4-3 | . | CASSQHSFYEQYF | TGCGCCAGCAGCCAACACAGCTTCTACGAGCAGTACTTC
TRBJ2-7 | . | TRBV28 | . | CASTGHLSYEQYF | TGTGCCAGCACCGGACACCTCTCCTACGAGCAGTACTTC
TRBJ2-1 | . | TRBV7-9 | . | CASSLLGASYNEQFF | TGTGCCAGCAGCCTACTGGGGGCGTCGTACAATGAGCAGTTCTTC
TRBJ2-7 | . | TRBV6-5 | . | CASIRTDDYEQYF | TGTGCCAGCATTCGGACAGATGACTACGAGCAGTACTTC
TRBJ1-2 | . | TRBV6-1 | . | CASSESGRGSLTNYGYTF | TGTGCCAGCAGTGAATCGGGGAGGGGGTCTCTTACGAACTATGGCTACACCTTC
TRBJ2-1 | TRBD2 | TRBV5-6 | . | CASSLAGGRGNEQFF | TGTGCCAGCAGCTTGGCGGGAGGGAGGGGGAATGAGCAGTTCTTC
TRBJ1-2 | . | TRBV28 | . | CASRTGFGYYGYTF | TGTGCCAGCAGAACAGGGTTCGGGTACTATGGCTACACCTTC
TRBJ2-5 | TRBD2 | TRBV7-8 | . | CASSLVVAGGLSQETQYF | TGTGCCAGCAGCTTAGTGGTGGCGGGGGGCCTCAGCCAAGAGACCCAGTACTTC
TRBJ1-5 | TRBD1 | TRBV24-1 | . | CATSVAGGSNQPQHF | TGTGCCACCAGTGTCGCAGGGGGGAGTAATCAGCCCCAGCATTTT
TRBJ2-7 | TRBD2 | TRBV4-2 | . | CASSQEGSGSYEQYF | TGTGCCAGCAGCCAAGAGGGTAGCGGGAGCTACGAGCAGTACTTC
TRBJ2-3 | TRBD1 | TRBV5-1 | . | CASSTYRGSTDTQYF | TGCGCCAGCAGTACTTACAGGGGGAGCACAGATACGCAGTATTTT
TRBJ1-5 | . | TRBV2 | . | CASSGMTGRDQPQHF | TGTGCCAGCAGTGGAATGACAGGAAGGGATCAGCCCCAGCATTTT
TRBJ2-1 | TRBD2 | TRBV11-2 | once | CASSLASGRLAGYNEQFF | TGTGCCAGCAGCTTAGCCTCGGGGCGACTAGCGGGCTACAATGAGCAGTTCTTC
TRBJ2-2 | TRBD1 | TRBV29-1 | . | CSARTGVNTGELFF | TGCAGTGCCCGGACAGGGGTTAACACCGGGGAGCTGTTTTTT
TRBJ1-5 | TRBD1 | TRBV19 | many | CASSRDRGLRPQHF | TGTGCCAGTAGCAGAGACAGGGGCCTAAGGCCCCAGCATTTT
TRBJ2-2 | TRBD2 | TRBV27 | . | CASSLVSPREDVFYNTGELFF | TGTGCCAGCAGTTTAGTAAGTCCGCGGGAGGATGTCTTTTACAACACCGGGGAGCTGTTTTTT
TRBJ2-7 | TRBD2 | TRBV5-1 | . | CASSLEGPSGITYEQYF | TGCGCCAGCAGCTTGGAAGGTCCTAGCGGGATAACCTACGAGCAGTACTTC
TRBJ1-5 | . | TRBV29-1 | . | CSVNTGFSQHF | TGCAGCGTAAATACCGGGTTTTCTCAGCATTTT
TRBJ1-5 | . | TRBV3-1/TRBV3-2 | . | CASSPGENQPQHF | TGTGCCAGCAGCCCAGGGGAGAATCAGCCCCAGCATTTT
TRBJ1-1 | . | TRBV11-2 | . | CASSLDGIRGTEAFF | TGTGCCAGCAGCTTAGATGGGATAAGGGGCACTGAAGCTTTCTTT
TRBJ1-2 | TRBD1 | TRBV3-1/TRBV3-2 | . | CASSQETGQGPTLGYTF | TGTGCCAGCAGCCAAGAGACGGGACAGGGACCCACTCTTGGCTACACCTTC
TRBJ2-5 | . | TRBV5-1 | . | CASSSSGETQYF | TGCGCCAGCAGCTCAAGCGGGGAGACCCAGTACTTC
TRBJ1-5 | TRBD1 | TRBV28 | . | CASRRDRVGGQPQHF | TGTGCCAGCAGACGCGACAGGGTAGGGGGTCAGCCCCAGCATTTT
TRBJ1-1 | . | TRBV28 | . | CASSSGTRAAFF | TGTGCCAGCAGTTCCGGGACAAGGGCGGCTTTCTTT
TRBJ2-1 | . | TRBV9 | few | CASSDRQASYNEQFF | TGTGCCAGCAGCGATCGACAGGCTTCCTACAATGAGCAGTTCTTC
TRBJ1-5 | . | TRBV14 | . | CASSLSGRGDQPQHF | TGTGCCAGCAGCCTATCCGGGAGGGGGGATCAGCCCCAGCATTTT
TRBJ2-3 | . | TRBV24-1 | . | CATSDPPTDTQYF | TGTGCCACCAGTGATCCCCCAACAGATACGCAGTATTTT
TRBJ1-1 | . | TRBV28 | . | CASCRVNTEAFF | TGTGCCTCCTGCAGGGTGAACACTGAAGCTTTCTTT
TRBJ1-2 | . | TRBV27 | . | CASKPVGAGLYGYTF | TGTGCCAGCAAGCCAGTGGGGGCAGGGCTCTATGGCTACACCTTC